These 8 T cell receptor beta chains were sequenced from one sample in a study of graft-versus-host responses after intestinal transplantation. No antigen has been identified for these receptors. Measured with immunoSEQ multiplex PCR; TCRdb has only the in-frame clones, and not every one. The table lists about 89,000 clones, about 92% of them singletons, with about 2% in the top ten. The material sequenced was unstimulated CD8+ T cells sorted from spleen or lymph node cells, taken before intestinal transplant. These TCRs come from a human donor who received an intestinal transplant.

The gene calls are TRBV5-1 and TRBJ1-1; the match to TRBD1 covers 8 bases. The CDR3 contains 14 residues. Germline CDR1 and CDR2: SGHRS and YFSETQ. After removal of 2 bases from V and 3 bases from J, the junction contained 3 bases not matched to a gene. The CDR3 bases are TGCGCCAGCAGCTTTACCAGGGGGCACACTGAAGCTTTCTTT. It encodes CASSFTRGHTEAFF.

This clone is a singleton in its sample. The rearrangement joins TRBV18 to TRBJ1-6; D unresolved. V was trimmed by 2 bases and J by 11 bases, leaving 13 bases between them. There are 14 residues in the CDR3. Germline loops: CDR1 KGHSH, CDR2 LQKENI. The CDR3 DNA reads TGTGCCAGCTCACCAAAAAATGTAGAAGCACCCCTCCACTTT. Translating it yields CASSPKNVEAPLHF.

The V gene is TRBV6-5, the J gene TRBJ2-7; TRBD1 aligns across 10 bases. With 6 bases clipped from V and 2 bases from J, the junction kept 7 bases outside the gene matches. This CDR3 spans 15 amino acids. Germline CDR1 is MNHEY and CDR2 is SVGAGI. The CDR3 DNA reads TGTGCCAGCAGCCCGGGACAGGGGTACGCCTACGAGCAGTACTTC. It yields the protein CASSPGQGYAYEQYF.

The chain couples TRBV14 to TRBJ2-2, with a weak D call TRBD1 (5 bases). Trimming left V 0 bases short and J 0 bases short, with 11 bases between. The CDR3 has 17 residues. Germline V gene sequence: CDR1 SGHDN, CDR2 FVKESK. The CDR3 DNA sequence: TGTGCCAGCAGCCAAGATGGAAGGGGTTCGAACACCGGGGAGCTGTTTTTT. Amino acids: CASSQDGRGSNTGELFF.

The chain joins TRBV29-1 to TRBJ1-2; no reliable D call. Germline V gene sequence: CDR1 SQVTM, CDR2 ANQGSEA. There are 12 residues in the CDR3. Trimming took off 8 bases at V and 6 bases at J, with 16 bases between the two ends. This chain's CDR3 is CSSGSRLDGYTF. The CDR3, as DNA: TGCAGCTCGGGTTCGCGTCTAGATGGCTACACCTTC.

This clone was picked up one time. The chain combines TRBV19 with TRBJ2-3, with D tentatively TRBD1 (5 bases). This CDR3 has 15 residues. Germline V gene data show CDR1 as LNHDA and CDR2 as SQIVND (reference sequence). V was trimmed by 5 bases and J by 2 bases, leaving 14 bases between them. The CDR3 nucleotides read TGTGCCAGTAGTTCCAGGGTTAAGCTCACAGATACGCAGTATTTT. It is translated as CASSSRVKLTDTQYF.

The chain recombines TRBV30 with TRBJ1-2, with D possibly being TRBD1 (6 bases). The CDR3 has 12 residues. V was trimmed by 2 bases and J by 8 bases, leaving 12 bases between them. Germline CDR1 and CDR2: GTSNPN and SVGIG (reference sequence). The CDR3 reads CAWSPGGRGYTF. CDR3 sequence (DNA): TGTGCCTGGAGTCCGGGGGGGCGCGGCTACACCTTC. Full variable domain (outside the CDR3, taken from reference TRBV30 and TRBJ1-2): SQTIHQWPATLVQPVGSPLSLECTVEGTSNPNLYWYRQAAGRGLQLLFYSVGIGQISSEVPQNLSASRPQDRQFILSSKKLLLSDSGFYLCAWSPGGRGYTFGSGTRLTVV.

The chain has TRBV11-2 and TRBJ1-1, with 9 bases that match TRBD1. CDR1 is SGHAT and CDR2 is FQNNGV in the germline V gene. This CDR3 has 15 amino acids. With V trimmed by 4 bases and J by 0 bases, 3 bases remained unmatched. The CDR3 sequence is CASSSGTGLNTEAFF. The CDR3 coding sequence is TGTGCCAGCAGCTCCGGGACAGGGTTGAACACTGAAGCTTTCTTT.